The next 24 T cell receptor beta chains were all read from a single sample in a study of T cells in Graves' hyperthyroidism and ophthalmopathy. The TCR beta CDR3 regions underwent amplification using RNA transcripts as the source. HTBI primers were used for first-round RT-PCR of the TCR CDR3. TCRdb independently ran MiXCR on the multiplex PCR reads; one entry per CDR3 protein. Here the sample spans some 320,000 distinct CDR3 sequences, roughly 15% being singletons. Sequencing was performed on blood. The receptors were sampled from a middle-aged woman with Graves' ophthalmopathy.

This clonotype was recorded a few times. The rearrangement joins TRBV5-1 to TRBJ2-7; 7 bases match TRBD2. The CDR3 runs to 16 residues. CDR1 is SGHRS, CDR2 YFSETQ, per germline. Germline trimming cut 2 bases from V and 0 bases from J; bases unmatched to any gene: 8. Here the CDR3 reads CASSLTSAQSSYEQYF. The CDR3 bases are TGCGCCAGCAGCTTAACTAGCGCCCAGAGCTCCTACGAGCAGTACTTC.

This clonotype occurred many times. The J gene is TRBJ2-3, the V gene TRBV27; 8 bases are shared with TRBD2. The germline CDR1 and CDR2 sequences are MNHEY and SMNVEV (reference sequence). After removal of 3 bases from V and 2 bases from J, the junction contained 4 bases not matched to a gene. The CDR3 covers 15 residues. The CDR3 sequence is CASSFVSGTTDTQYF. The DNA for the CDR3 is TGTGCCAGCAGTTTTGTTAGCGGGACCACAGATACGCAGTATTTT.

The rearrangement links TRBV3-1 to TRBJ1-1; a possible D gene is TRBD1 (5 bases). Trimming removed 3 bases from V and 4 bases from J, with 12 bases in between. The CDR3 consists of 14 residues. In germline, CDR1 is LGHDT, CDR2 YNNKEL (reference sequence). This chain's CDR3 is CASSHGGRATEAFF. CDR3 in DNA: TGTGCCAGCAGCCACGGGGGGAGGGCCACTGAAGCTTTCTTT.

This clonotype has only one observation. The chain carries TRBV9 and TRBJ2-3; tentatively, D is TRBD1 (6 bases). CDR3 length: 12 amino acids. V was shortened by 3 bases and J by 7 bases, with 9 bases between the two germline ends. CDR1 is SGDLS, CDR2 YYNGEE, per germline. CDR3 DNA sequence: TGTGCCAGCAGCGCCGGACAGAATACGCAGTATTTT. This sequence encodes CASSAGQNTQYF.

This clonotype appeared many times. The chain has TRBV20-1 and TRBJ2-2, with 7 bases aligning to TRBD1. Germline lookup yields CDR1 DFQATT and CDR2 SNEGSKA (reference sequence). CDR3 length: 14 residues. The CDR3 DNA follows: TGCAGAGATCTCGACAGGGTTCGCACCGGGGAGCTGTTTTTT. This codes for CRDLDRVRTGELFF.

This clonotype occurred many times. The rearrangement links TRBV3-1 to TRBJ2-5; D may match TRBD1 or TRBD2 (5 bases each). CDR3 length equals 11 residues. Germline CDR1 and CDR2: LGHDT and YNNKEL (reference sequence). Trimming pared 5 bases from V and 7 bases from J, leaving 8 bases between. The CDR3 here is CASSERGTQYF. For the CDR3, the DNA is TGTGCCAGCAGCGAGAGGGGGACCCAGTACTTC.

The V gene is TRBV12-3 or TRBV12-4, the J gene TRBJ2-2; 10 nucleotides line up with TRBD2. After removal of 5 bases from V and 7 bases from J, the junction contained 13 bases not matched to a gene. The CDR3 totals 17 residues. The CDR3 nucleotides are TGTGCCAGCAGTCGGGTGCTAGCGGGGGCCCCAGGCGGGGAGCTGTTTTTT. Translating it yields CASSRVLAGAPGGELFF.

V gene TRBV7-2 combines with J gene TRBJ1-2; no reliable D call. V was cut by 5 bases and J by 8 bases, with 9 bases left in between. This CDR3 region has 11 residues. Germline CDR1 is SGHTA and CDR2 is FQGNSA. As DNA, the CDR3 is TGTGCCAGCAGCCCCATGATCGGCTACACCTTC. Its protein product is CASSPMIGYTF.

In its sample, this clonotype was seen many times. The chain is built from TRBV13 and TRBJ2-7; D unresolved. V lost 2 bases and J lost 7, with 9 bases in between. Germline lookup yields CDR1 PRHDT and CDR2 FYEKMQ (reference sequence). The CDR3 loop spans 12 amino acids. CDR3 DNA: TGTGCCAGCAGCTTAACCCCGGAGGAGCAGTACTTC. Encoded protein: CASSLTPEEQYF.

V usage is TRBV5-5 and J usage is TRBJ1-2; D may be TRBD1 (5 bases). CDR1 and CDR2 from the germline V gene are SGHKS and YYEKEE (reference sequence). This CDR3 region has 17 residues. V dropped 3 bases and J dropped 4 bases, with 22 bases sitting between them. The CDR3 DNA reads TGTGCCAGCAGCTCCCTCAGAACGGGACGGGGAGGCTATGGCTACACCTTC. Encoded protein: CASSSLRTGRGGYGYTF.

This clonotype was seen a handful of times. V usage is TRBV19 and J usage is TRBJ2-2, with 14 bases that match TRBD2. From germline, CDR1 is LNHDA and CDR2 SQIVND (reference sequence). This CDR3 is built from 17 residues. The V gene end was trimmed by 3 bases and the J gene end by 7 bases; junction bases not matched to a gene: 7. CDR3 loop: CASSIFWTSGRIGELFF. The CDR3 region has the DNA TGTGCCAGTAGTATCTTCTGGACTAGCGGGAGGATCGGGGAGCTGTTTTTT. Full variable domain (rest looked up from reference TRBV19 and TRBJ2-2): DGGITQSPKYLFRKEGQNVTLSCEQNLNHDAMYWYRQDPGQGLRLIYYSQIVNDFQKGDIAEGYSVSREKKESFPLTVTSAQKNPTAFYLCASSIFWTSGRIGELFFGEGSRLTVL.

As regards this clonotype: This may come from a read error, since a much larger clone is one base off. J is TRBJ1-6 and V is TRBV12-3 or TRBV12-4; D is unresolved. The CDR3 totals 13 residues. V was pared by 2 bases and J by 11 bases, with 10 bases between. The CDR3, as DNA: TGTGCCAGCAGTTTAACGGCGGGTCCACCCCTCCACTTT. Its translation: CASSLTAGPPLHF.

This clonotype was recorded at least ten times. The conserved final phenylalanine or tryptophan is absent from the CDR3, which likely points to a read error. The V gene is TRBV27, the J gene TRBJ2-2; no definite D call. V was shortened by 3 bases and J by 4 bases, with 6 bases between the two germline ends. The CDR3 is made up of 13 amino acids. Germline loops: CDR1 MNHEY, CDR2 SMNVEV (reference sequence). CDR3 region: CASSLGSTGELFS. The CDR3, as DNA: TGTGCCAGCAGTTTGGGTAGCACCGGGGAGCTGTTTTCT.

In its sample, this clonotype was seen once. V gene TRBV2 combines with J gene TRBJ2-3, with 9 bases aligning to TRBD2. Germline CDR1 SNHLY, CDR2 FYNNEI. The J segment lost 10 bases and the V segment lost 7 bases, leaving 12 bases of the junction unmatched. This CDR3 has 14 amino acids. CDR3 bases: TGTGCCAGCATCTCCCAGGGCGGGGGGGCACCGCAGTATTTT. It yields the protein CASISQGGGAPQYF.

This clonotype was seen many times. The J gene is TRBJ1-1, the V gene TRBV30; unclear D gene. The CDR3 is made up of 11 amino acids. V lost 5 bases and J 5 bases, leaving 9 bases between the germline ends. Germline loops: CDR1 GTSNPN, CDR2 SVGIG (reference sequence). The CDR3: CAWGSETEAFF. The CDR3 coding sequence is TGTGCCTGGGGGTCGGAGACTGAAGCTTTCTTT.

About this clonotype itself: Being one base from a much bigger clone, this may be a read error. DNA of the CDR3: TGCAGCGTTGTTGGTAGTCTGAGCCAGTACTTC. Translation: CSVVGSLSQYF. The chain is built from TRBV29-1 and TRBJ2-5; D not resolved. Trimming cost V 4 bases and J 10 bases, with 13 bases left between them. The CDR3 spans 11 residues. CDR1 and CDR2 from the germline V gene are SQVTM and ANQGSEA.

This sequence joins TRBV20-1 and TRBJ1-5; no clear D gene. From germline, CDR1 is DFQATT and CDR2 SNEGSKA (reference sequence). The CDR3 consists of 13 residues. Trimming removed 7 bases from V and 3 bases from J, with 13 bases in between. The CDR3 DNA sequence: TGCAGTGGCAACACCGCGATCAATCAGCCCCAGCATTTT. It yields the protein CSGNTAINQPQHF.

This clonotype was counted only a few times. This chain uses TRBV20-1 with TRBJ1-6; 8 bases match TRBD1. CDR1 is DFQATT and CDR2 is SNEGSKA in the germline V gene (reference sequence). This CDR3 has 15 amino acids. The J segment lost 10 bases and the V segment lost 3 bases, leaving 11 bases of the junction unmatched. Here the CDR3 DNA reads TGCAGTGCTAGCATACTTACAGGGGGAGTGTCACCCCTCCACTTT. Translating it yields CSASILTGGVSPLHF.

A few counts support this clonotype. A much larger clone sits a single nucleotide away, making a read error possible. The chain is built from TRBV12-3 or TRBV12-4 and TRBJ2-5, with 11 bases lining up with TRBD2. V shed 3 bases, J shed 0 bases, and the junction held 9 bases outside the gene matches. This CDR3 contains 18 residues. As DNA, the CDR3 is TGTGCCAGCAGTTTCCGGATTAGCGGGGGGGCTTACCAAGAGACCCAGTACTTC. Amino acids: CASSFRISGGAYQETQYF.

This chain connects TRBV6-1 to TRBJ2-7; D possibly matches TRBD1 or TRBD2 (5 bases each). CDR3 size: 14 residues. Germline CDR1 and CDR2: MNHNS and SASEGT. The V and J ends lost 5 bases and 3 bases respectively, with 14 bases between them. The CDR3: CASSSRDGSYEQYF. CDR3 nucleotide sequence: TGTGCCAGCAGTTCCCGGGACGGAAGCTACGAGCAGTACTTC.

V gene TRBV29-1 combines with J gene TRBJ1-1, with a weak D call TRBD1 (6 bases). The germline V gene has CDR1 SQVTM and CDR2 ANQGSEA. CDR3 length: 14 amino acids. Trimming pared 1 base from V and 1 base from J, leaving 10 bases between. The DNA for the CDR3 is TGCAGCGTTGAAGTAGGCAGGGGGAACACTGAAGCTTTCTTT. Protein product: CSVEVGRGNTEAFF.

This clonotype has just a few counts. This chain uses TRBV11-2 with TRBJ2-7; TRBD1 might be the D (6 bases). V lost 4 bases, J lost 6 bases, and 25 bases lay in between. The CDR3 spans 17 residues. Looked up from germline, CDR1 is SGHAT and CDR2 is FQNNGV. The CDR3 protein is CASSSRLRVGQSGEQYF. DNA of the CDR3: TGTGCCAGCAGCTCCCGTTTAAGAGTGGGACAAAGTGGCGAGCAGTACTTC.

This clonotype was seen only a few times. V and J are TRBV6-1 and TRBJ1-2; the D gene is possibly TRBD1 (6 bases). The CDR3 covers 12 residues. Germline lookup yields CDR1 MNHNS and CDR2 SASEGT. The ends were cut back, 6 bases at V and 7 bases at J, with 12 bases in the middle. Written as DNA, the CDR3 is TGTGCCAGCAGCGCAGGGGAGGGTGGCTACACCTTC. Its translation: CASSAGEGGYTF.

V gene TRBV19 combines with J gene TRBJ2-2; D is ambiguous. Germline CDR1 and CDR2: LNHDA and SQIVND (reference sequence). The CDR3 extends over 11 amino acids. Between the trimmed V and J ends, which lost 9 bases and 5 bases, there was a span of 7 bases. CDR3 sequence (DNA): TGTGCCAGCACGTCTACCGGGGAGCTGTTTTTT. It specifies CASTSTGELFF.